The 26 T cell receptor beta chains given below trace back to one sample, sequenced in a study of CD8+ T cells in alopecia areata. Extracted RNA was reverse transcribed into cDNA, the sequencing template. Produced via immunoSEQ multiplex PCR; TCRdb's table is partial and in-frame only. The sample records hundreds of thousands of clones, around two fifths being singletons. Regarding treatment: oral pan-JAK inhibitor, 5-10 mg twice daily. The sequences come from CD4+ T cells sorted from blood, collected around week 30, from a patient treated with tofacitinib. The source is a human donor with alopecia areata.

This clone was picked up one time. The gene calls are TRBV9 and TRBJ2-1; tentatively, D is TRBD2 (7 bases). This CDR3 spans 16 amino acids. Germline V CDR1 and CDR2: SGDLS, YYNGEE. V gave up 4 bases and J gave up 0 bases, with 14 bases separating them. CDR3 loop: CASSPGDYRSYNEQFF. For the CDR3, the DNA is TGTGCCAGCAGCCCAGGGGACTACCGCTCCTACAATGAGCAGTTCTTC.

The V and J genes are TRBV6-6 and TRBJ1-1; the match to TRBD1 covers 8 bases. CDR1 is MNHNY and CDR2 is SVGAGI in the germline V gene (reference sequence). The trim removed 6 bases at V and 5 bases at J, leaving 8 bases unmatched. This CDR3 is built from 14 residues. The CDR3 region has the DNA TGTGCCAGCAGGCCCCAGGGGGCGCAAACTGAAGCTTTCTTT. Residues: CASRPQGAQTEAFF.

This clone was seen more than once but under ten times. This CDR3 is also generated by other DNA sequences in the sample. The chain recombines TRBV29-1 with TRBJ1-1; D is unclear. The CDR3 runs 11 residues. The V gene's germline CDR1 is SQVTM and CDR2 ANQGSEA. Trimming took off 4 bases at V and 5 bases at J, with 8 bases between the two ends. CDR3 nucleotides: TGCAGCGTTGTGCCGGGGACTGAAGCTTTCTTT. Amino acids: CSVVPGTEAFF.

The V gene is TRBV30, the J gene TRBJ2-4; D possibly corresponds to TRBD1 (6 bases). Trimming removed 0 bases from V and 4 bases from J, with 13 bases in between. Germline loops: CDR1 GTSNPN, CDR2 SVGIG (reference sequence). The CDR3 covers 15 residues. CDR3 amino acids: CAWSVLGTGKNIQYF. The CDR3 DNA reads as TGTGCCTGGAGTGTACTTGGAACAGGGAAAAACATTCAGTACTTC. The full variable domain, completed using reference TRBV30 and TRBJ2-4, is SQTIHQWPATLVQPVGSPLSLECTVEGTSNPNLYWYRQAAGRGLQLLFYSVGIGQISSEVPQNLSASRPQDRQFILSSKKLLLSDSGFYLCAWSVLGTGKNIQYFGAGTRLSVL.

CDR3 coding DNA: TGTGCCTGGTCCTACGCCCGGGGCCAGAAGAGCTATTTT. Protein sequence: CAWSYARGQKSYF. The rearrangement uses TRBV30 and TRBJ2-3, with D perhaps TRBD1 or TRBD2 (5 bases each). CDR3 length: 13 residues. Germline loops: CDR1 GTSNPN, CDR2 SVGIG (reference sequence). Trimming removed 5 bases at V and 15 bases at J, with 24 bases between.

The CDR3, as DNA: TGTGCCAGCAGCCAAGTTTCCAGAGATACGCAGTATTTT. It translates to CASSQVSRDTQYF. The V and J genes are TRBV14 and TRBJ2-3; no clear D gene. Trimming took off 1 base at V and 5 bases at J, with 7 bases between the two ends. This CDR3 comprises 13 residues. The germline CDR1 and CDR2 sequences are SGHDN and FVKESK.

This clone was detected only a few times. The chain is built from TRBV29-1 and TRBJ1-5, with D unresolved. Germline V gives CDR1 SQVTM, CDR2 ANQGSEA. Trimming took 0 bases from V and 6 from J, leaving 6 bases between them. This CDR3 comprises 12 residues. CDR3 nucleotide sequence: TGCAGCGTTGAAGAGTACGGTCAGCCCCAGCATTTT. It encodes CSVEEYGQPQHF.

The V call is TRBV30, the J call TRBJ1-5; 7 bases map to TRBD1. The CDR3 consists of 16 residues. CDR1 is GTSNPN, CDR2 SVGIG, per germline (reference sequence). Unmatched junction bases numbered 13, after V lost 3 bases and J lost 5 bases. The CDR3 reads CAWSPRGKGADQPQHF. In DNA form, the CDR3 reads TGTGCCTGGAGCCCCCGTGGTAAGGGGGCGGATCAGCCCCAGCATTTT.

Notes on this clone: The identical CDR3 is also encoded by other nucleotide sequences in the sample. This chain joins TRBV5-1 and TRBJ2-1; perhaps D is TRBD1 or TRBD2 (5 bases each). The CDR3 sequence is 15 residues long. Germline values: CDR1 SGHRS, CDR2 YFSETQ. The germline V and J ends were trimmed by 0 bases and 0 bases, with 7 bases remaining between them. CDR3 nucleotide sequence: TGCGCCAGCAGCTTGGAGGGGAGCTCCTACAATGAGCAGTTCTTC. Translation: CASSLEGSSYNEQFF.

The chain joins TRBV11-2 to TRBJ1-1; no definite D call. This CDR3 contains 16 residues. Trimming stripped 1 base from V and 1 base from J, with 13 bases between. Germline V gene sequence: CDR1 SGHAT, CDR2 FQNNGV. CDR3 coding DNA: TGTGCCAGCAGCTTAGGTCTGAGAGAACGGAACACTGAAGCTTTCTTT. This encodes CASSLGLRERNTEAFF.

The rearrangement uses TRBV11-2 and TRBJ2-2, with TRBD2 matching over 13 bases. Trimming took 1 base from V and 9 from J; bases not matched to a gene: 8. This CDR3 spans 17 amino acids. Germline CDR1 SGHAT, CDR2 FQNNGV. The CDR3 spells CASSLVKGTSGTRELFF. The CDR3 DNA sequence: TGTGCCAGCAGCTTAGTCAAAGGGACTAGCGGGACCCGGGAGCTGTTTTTT.

The chain combines TRBV9 with TRBJ2-5, with D possibly TRBD1 on 5 matching bases. Trimming removed 4 bases at V and 1 base at J, with 20 bases between. The length of the CDR3 is 17 residues. Germline lookup yields CDR1 SGDLS and CDR2 YYNGEE. The CDR3 sequence: CASSLPSIRAVQETQYF. The CDR3 DNA sequence: TGTGCCAGCAGCCTACCCTCGATCAGGGCCGTCCAAGAGACCCAGTACTTC.

The chain is built from TRBV5-6 and TRBJ1-2; possibly TRBD1 for D (5 bases). CDR1 and CDR2 (germline): SGHDT, YYEEEE. This CDR3 region has 15 residues. V lost 5 bases and J lost 1, with 15 bases in between. The CDR3 is CASSFTVQDNYGYTF. The CDR3 DNA is TGTGCCAGCAGTTTTACCGTACAGGATAACTATGGCTACACCTTC.

This clone has just a few counts. The chain carries TRBV7-9 and TRBJ2-1, with unresolved D. The ends were cut back, 4 bases at V and 0 bases at J, with 10 bases in the middle. Germline CDR1 SEHNR, CDR2 FQNEAQ (reference sequence). The CDR3 contains 15 residues. The CDR3 loop reads CASSSWGSSYNEQFF. The CDR3 DNA reads TGTGCCAGCAGCTCCTGGGGAAGCTCCTACAATGAGCAGTTCTTC.

This clone was counted between two and nine times. This rearrangement joins TRBV5-8 to TRBJ2-7, with D possibly being TRBD2 (5 bases). Trimming stripped 0 bases from V and 7 bases from J, with 11 bases between. The CDR3 loop spans 13 amino acids. Germline V gene data show CDR1 as SGHTS and CDR2 as YDEGEE. CDR3 coding DNA: TGTGCCAGCAGCTTGGGAGGGCTAAGGGAGCAGTACTTC. It codes for CASSLGGLREQYF.

The chain is built from TRBV6-4 and TRBJ2-1; TRBD2 agrees at 12 bases. The germline V gene has CDR1 MRHNA and CDR2 SNTAGT. This CDR3 has 20 residues. Trimming cost V 2 bases and J 7 bases; bases outside gene matches: 18. CDR3 sequence: CASSDPVPGLAGLAINEQFF. As DNA, the CDR3 is TGTGCCAGCAGTGACCCGGTCCCGGGACTAGCGGGCCTAGCTATTAATGAGCAGTTCTTC.

The chain uses TRBV30 and TRBJ1-3; no reliable D call. Germline CDR1 reads GTSNPN; CDR2 reads SVGIG (reference sequence). V was shortened by 0 bases and J by 2 bases, with 5 bases between the two germline ends. CDR3 length: 13 amino acids. This CDR3 is CAWSVQTGNTIYF. Written as DNA, the CDR3 is TGTGCCTGGAGTGTACAAACTGGAAACACCATATATTTT.

The rearrangement links TRBV4-1 to TRBJ1-1; D is unresolved. CDR1 is MGHRA, CDR2 YSYEKL, per germline. This CDR3 has 15 residues. V lost 3 bases, J lost 5 bases, and 16 bases lay in between. The CDR3 protein is CASSQGPWGGTEAFF. The CDR3 bases are TGCGCCAGCAGCCAGGGCCCCTGGGGTGGAACTGAAGCTTTCTTT.

Here the CDR3 DNA reads TGTGCCAGCAGTTTACAGGGAGCGTACGAGCAGTACTTC. Residues: CASSLQGAYEQYF. J is TRBJ2-7 and V is TRBV27; D may match TRBD1 or TRBD2 (5 bases each). The CDR3 length is 13 residues. V was clipped by 2 bases and J by 4 bases, with 9 bases between them. Germline V lookup: CDR1 MNHEY, CDR2 SMNVEV (reference sequence).

This sequence joins TRBV9 and TRBJ2-1; weak D call: TRBD2 (6 bases). Germline CDR1 SGDLS, CDR2 YYNGEE. V dropped 2 bases and J dropped 6 bases, with 21 bases sitting between them. The CDR3 spans 17 residues. The CDR3 reads CASSVANPGLITNEQFF. Written as DNA, the CDR3 is TGTGCCAGCAGCGTTGCCAACCCGGGACTGATTACCAATGAGCAGTTCTTC.

V and J are TRBV18 and TRBJ1-6; D not resolved. The CDR3 consists of 14 residues. The V end lost 2 bases, the J end lost 7 bases, and 9 bases lay between the germline ends. Germline V lookup: CDR1 KGHSH, CDR2 LQKENI. CDR3 nucleotide sequence: TGTGCCAGCTCACCAGGGCTTTGGAATTCACCCCTCCACTTT. The encoded protein is CASSPGLWNSPLHF.

The sample holds many counts of this clone. V usage is TRBV30 and J usage is TRBJ1-5, with D unresolved. The CDR3 has 15 amino acids. Germline V lookup: CDR1 GTSNPN, CDR2 SVGIG (reference sequence). V was pared by 0 bases and J by 3 bases, with 12 bases between. The CDR3 bases are TGTGCCTGGAGTGTAGTCGGACGGAACAATCAGCCCCAGCATTTT. Protein: CAWSVVGRNNQPQHF.

The gene calls are TRBV7-9 and TRBJ1-2; possibly TRBD1 for D (6 bases). Germline V gene lookup returns CDR1 SEHNR and CDR2 FQNEAQ (reference sequence). V was cut by 10 bases and J by 3 bases, with 27 bases left in between. The CDR3 is 17 amino acids. DNA of the CDR3: TGTGCCACCGGGAGCGAACAGGGCGGACGTGCTCACTATGGCTACACCTTC. The encoded protein is CATGSEQGGRAHYGYTF.

The gene calls are TRBV19 and TRBJ2-4; the match to TRBD1 covers 9 bases. Germline trimming cut 5 bases from V and 8 bases from J; bases unmatched to any gene: 7. The germline V gene has CDR1 LNHDA and CDR2 SQIVND (reference sequence). This CDR3 is built from 14 residues. Here the CDR3 reads CASSPGQGSHIQYF. DNA of the CDR3: TGTGCCAGTAGTCCAGGACAGGGGTCACACATTCAGTACTTC.

This chain joins TRBV28 and TRBJ1-5, with 11 positions matching TRBD1. The V segment lost 6 bases and the J segment 4 bases; nucleotides outside the gene matches: 5. Germline CDR1 and CDR2: MDHEN and SYDVKM. The CDR3 contains 15 residues. The DNA for the CDR3 is TGTGCCAGCAGCGGCGGACAGGGGGCGAATCAGCCCCAGCATTTT. It yields the protein CASSGGQGANQPQHF.

The rearrangement links TRBV27 to TRBJ1-2; TRBD1 matches at 7 bases. Germline lookup yields CDR1 MNHEY and CDR2 SMNVEV (reference sequence). V shed 5 bases, J shed 6 bases, and the junction held 9 bases outside the gene matches. The CDR3 totals 14 residues. CDR3 protein: CASSPLGQTNGYTF. The DNA for the CDR3 is TGTGCCAGCAGTCCGCTGGGACAGACGAATGGCTACACCTTC.